This T cell receptor (beta chain) was captured by sequencing in a study of T-cell reconstitution after alpha-beta-depleted transplantation in children. About this clonotype itself: The antigen remains undetermined.

V lost 4 bases and J lost 7; bases outside the gene matches: 0. The CDR3 totals 12 residues. Germline CDR1 is SNHLY and CDR2 is FYNNEI. TCRbeta library construction was performed incorporating unique molecular identifiers. Each CDR3 protein is one row after TCRdb ran MiXCR on the PCR reads. Of around 76,000 distinct CDR3 sequences in the sample, approximately 18% were seen once. Study-wide results and caveats: The study reportedly traced alpha-beta T cells about two months after transplant to several hundred expanded graft clones.

V usage is TRBV2 and J usage is TRBJ2-5, with TRBD1 matching 10 bases. The receptor was isolated from a male patient between 2 and 15 years old who had a stem cell transplant for acute lymphoblastic leukemia, so the T cells may come from the graft donor. Specimen: PBMCs, mostly from graft donor cells, collected 360 days after TCRalphabeta/CD19-depleted stem cell transplant. The CDR3 bases are TGTGCCAGCAGTGGGGACAGGGGGACCCAGTACTTC. Translation: CASSGDRGTQYF.